The 30 T cell receptor beta chains given below trace back to one sample, sequenced in a study of OX40 agonist ivuxolimab in advanced cancers. Profiling relied on immunoSEQ multiplex PCR, and the TCRdb table lists in-frame clones only, not all of them. This repertoire shows around 62,000 clones, around nine tenths found once; its top ten account for roughly 0.99%. The sample consisted of CD4+ or CD8+ T cells sorted from blood, taken in a trial of the OX40 agonist ivuxolimab. These receptors were taken from an adult with an advanced solid tumor such as melanoma, head and neck, liver or kidney cancer.

DNA for the CDR3: TGTGCCAGCAGCCCCCTCTTGAGAGGGAGAAGGGCAGATACGCAGTATTTT. Protein product: CASSPLLRGRRADTQYF. The chain carries TRBV28 and TRBJ2-3; possible D gene TRBD2, 5 bases. The germline V and J ends were trimmed by 6 bases and 4 bases, with 23 bases remaining between them. CDR1 MDHEN and CDR2 SYDVKM come from the germline V gene. The CDR3 length is 17 residues.

This clone was seen just once. The V and J genes are TRBV9 and TRBJ1-2; TRBD1 matches at 8 bases. Trimming at V came to 4 bases and at J to 4 bases, leaving 6 bases not matched to a gene. CDR1 and CDR2 (germline): SGDLS, YYNGEE. CDR3 length equals 14 residues. In DNA, the CDR3 is TGTGCCAGCAGCCCTAGACAGGGGAGCTATGGCTACACCTTC. It yields the protein CASSPRQGSYGYTF.

Here the CDR3 reads CASSQVKGAGNEQFF. DNA for the CDR3: TGCGCCAGCAGCCAAGTGAAGGGGGCTGGAAATGAGCAGTTCTTC. The chain employs TRBV4-1 and TRBJ2-1, with 7 bases matching TRBD1. This CDR3 is built from 15 residues. The junction had 7 bases not matched to a gene; V was cut back by 1 base and J by 7 bases. From germline, CDR1 is MGHRA and CDR2 YSYEKL.

J is TRBJ2-2 and V is TRBV30; D gene uncertain. Germline loops: CDR1 GTSNPN, CDR2 SVGIG (reference sequence). Trimming removed 2 bases at V and 4 bases at J, with 8 bases between. The CDR3 runs to 13 residues. As DNA, the CDR3 is TGTGCCTGGAGTCAGATGGGCACCGGGGAGCTGTTTTTT. It yields the protein CAWSQMGTGELFF.

This clone has just a few counts. The chain joins TRBV4-2 to TRBJ2-7; D call uncertain. Trimming removed 0 bases at V and 6 bases at J, with 15 bases between. CDR3 size: 15 residues. Germline-derived CDR1 and CDR2 are LGHNA and YNFKEQ. This chain's CDR3 is CASSQDRAARGEQYF. Written as DNA, the CDR3 is TGTGCCAGCAGCCAAGATAGGGCTGCACGAGGCGAGCAGTACTTC.

The rearrangement links TRBV7-8 to TRBJ2-5, with 11 nucleotides matching TRBD1. The CDR3 is made up of 17 amino acids. Germline CDR1 and CDR2: SGHVS and FQNEAQ. The ends lost 6 bases at V and 4 bases at J; junction bases unmatched: 13. The CDR3 reads CASRSRAGQGGIETQYF. CDR3 nucleotide sequence: TGTGCCAGCAGGTCCCGGGCGGGACAGGGGGGGATAGAGACCCAGTACTTC.

V is TRBV6-1 and J is TRBJ2-2, with D possibly TRBD1 on 6 matching bases. Trimming removed 4 bases from V and 4 bases from J, with 16 bases in between. Germline CDR1 reads MNHNS; CDR2 reads SASEGT. This CDR3 has 16 amino acids. This CDR3 reads CASSADGQGITGELFF. The CDR3 DNA reads as TGTGCCAGCAGTGCCGATGGGCAGGGGATCACCGGGGAGCTGTTTTTT.

The rearrangement links TRBV9 to TRBJ2-7; D is possibly TRBD1 or TRBD2 (6 bases each). CDR3 size: 12 residues. Germline V CDR1 and CDR2: SGDLS, YYNGEE. V dropped 3 bases and J dropped 3 bases, with 7 bases sitting between them. The DNA of the CDR3 is TGTGCCAGCAGCGAGGGGGGCTACGAGCAGTACTTC. Its protein product is CASSEGGYEQYF.

CDR3 amino acids: CASRDQTGEYHEQYF. For the CDR3, the DNA is TGTGCCAGCAGAGACCAGACAGGGGAGTATCACGAGCAGTACTTC. The genes are TRBV28 and TRBJ2-7; TRBD1 matches at 8 bases. The germline CDR1 and CDR2 sequences are MDHEN and SYDVKM. Germline trimming cut 6 bases from V and 5 bases from J; bases unmatched to any gene: 12. The CDR3 sequence is 15 residues long.

The chain is built from TRBV18 and TRBJ1-5; 8 bases fit TRBD1. The V segment lost 6 bases and the J segment 2 bases; nucleotides outside the gene matches: 3. CDR3 length equals 14 residues. Germline assignment: CDR1 KGHSH and CDR2 LQKENI. CDR3 protein: CASSQTGGNQPQHF. The CDR3 bases are TGTGCCAGCTCGCAGACAGGGGGCAATCAGCCCCAGCATTTT.

The V and J genes are TRBV28 and TRBJ2-1; D call uncertain. This CDR3 is built from 14 residues. The ends were cut back, 3 bases at V and 0 bases at J, with 6 bases in the middle. Germline V gene lookup returns CDR1 MDHEN and CDR2 SYDVKM. The CDR3 sequence is CASSFGSSYNEQFF. CDR3 nucleotides: TGTGCCAGCAGTTTCGGTAGCTCCTACAATGAGCAGTTCTTC.

This clone occurred a few times. The chain is built from TRBV5-1 and TRBJ2-7; D is unresolved. The ends were cut back, 2 bases at V and 3 bases at J, with 9 bases in the middle. The CDR3 consists of 13 residues. Germline V gene lookup returns CDR1 SGHRS and CDR2 YFSETQ. CDR3 DNA: TGCGCCAGCAGCTTTGGCAGCCTCTACGAGCAGTACTTC. Protein product: CASSFGSLYEQYF.

This chain joins TRBV19 and TRBJ1-2; TRBD1 aligns across 10 bases. Unmatched junction bases numbered 4, after V lost 5 bases and J lost 4 bases. CDR1 and CDR2 from the germline V gene are LNHDA and SQIVND (reference sequence). The CDR3 extends over 14 amino acids. CDR3 region: CASSGRQGAYGYTF. The CDR3 bases are TGTGCCAGTAGTGGAAGACAGGGGGCCTATGGCTACACCTTC.

This clone was found a few times. The genes are TRBV19 and TRBJ1-2; no clear D. Germline CDR1 is LNHDA and CDR2 is SQIVND (reference sequence). The CDR3 spans 11 residues. As DNA, the CDR3 is TGTGCAAAGAGAGGGAACTATGGCTACACCTTC. It specifies CAKRGNYGYTF.

V and J are TRBV10-3 and TRBJ2-1; the match to TRBD2 covers 8 bases. In germline, CDR1 is ENHRY, CDR2 SYGVKD. The CDR3 has 15 amino acids. J lost 3 bases, V lost 5 bases, and 6 bases had no gene match. CDR3 in amino acids: CAISLSGMGYNEQFF. CDR3 DNA sequence: TGTGCCATCAGTCTTAGCGGGATGGGCTACAATGAGCAGTTCTTC.

This chain links TRBV10-3 with TRBJ2-7; a possible D gene is TRBD2 (5 bases). Germline V CDR1 and CDR2: ENHRY, SYGVKD. This CDR3 has 13 residues. Trimming took 4 bases from V and 3 from J, leaving 10 bases between them. CDR3 in DNA: TGTGCCATCAGTGGAGGGTTGGGCTACGAGCAGTACTTC. It encodes CAISGGLGYEQYF.

This chain uses TRBV27 with TRBJ2-3, with TRBD1 matching over 10 bases. J lost 2 bases, V lost 7 bases, and 9 bases had no gene match. CDR3 length: 16 residues. Germline CDR1 reads MNHEY; CDR2 reads SMNVEV (reference sequence). The CDR3 DNA sequence: TGTGCCAGCAATCCGGGACAGGGGCATCTCACAGATACGCAGTATTTT. Residues: CASNPGQGHLTDTQYF.

The rearrangement joins TRBV5-1 to TRBJ2-7, with D perhaps matching TRBD1 or TRBD2 (5 bases each). Trimming pared 4 bases from V and 2 bases from J, leaving 25 bases between. The CDR3 is 18 residues long. The germline V gene encodes CDR1 SGHRS and CDR2 YFSETQ. Here the CDR3 reads CASSRYGVRGSMAYEQYF. The DNA for the CDR3 is TGCGCCAGCAGCCGCTACGGGGTAAGGGGTTCAATGGCCTACGAGCAGTACTTC.

J is TRBJ2-5 and V is TRBV6-1, with no clear D. V shed 5 bases and J shed 4 bases, with 17 bases lying between them. The length of the CDR3 is 15 residues. CDR1 is MNHNS, CDR2 SASEGT, per germline. CDR3 bases: TGTGCCAGCAGTCCCCAACCGACCACCAGAGAGACCCAGTACTTC. It yields the protein CASSPQPTTRETQYF.

The chain couples TRBV6-1 to TRBJ1-5; 8 bases fit TRBD1. CDR1 and CDR2 from the germline V gene are MNHNS and SASEGT. V shed 9 bases, J shed 1 base, and the junction held 5 bases outside the gene matches. The length of the CDR3 is 14 residues. CDR3 region: CASRGQVSNQPQHF. In nucleotides, the CDR3 is TGTGCCAGTCGGGGACAGGTCAGCAATCAGCCCCAGCATTTT.

The chain links TRBV28 to TRBJ2-7; the D is unclear. V dropped 1 base and J dropped 0 bases, with 10 bases sitting between them. Germline loops: CDR1 MDHEN, CDR2 SYDVKM. The CDR3 totals 15 residues. CDR3 region: CASSLYGQSSYEQYF. Here the CDR3 DNA reads TGTGCCAGCAGTTTATACGGGCAAAGCTCCTACGAGCAGTACTTC.

This clone was seen a single time. The J gene is TRBJ2-7, the V gene TRBV4-1, with D possibly matching TRBD1 (7 bases). Trimming took off 5 bases at V and 3 bases at J, with 17 bases between the two ends. Germline CDR1 and CDR2: MGHRA and YSYEKL. The CDR3 is 15 amino acids. The CDR3 coding sequence is TGCGCCAGCAGCACCCGAGGAGGGGGCCTCTACGAGCAGTACTTC. Protein product: CASSTRGGGLYEQYF.

The gene calls are TRBV7-2 and TRBJ2-2; a possible D gene is TRBD2 (6 bases). The CDR3 runs to 16 residues. The V gene's germline CDR1 is SGHTA and CDR2 FQGNSA. Between the trimmed V and J ends, which lost 6 bases and 2 bases, there was a span of 16 bases. In DNA, the CDR3 is TGTGCCAGCAGGCACGGCAGCGGGTCAAACACCGGGGAGCTGTTTTTT. Translated, it gives CASRHGSGSNTGELFF.

This chain joins TRBV2 and TRBJ2-2, with D unclear. The CDR3 contains 13 residues. V gave up 2 bases and J gave up 5 bases, with 6 bases separating them. Germline V gene sequence: CDR1 SNHLY, CDR2 FYNNEI. DNA of the CDR3: TGTGCCAGCAGTGAACAAGGGACCGGGGAGCTGTTTTTT. Encoded protein: CASSEQGTGELFF. The variable domain in full, completed from reference TRBV2 and TRBJ2-2, reads EPEVTQTPSHQVTQMGQEVILRCVPISNHLYFYWYRQILGQKVEFLVSFYNNEISEKSEIFDDQFSVERPDGSNFTLKIRSTKLEDSAMYFCASSEQGTGELFFGEGSRLTVL.

The genes are TRBV11-2 and TRBJ2-7, with D perhaps TRBD1 (5 bases). The CDR3 is 13 residues long. CDR1 SGHAT and CDR2 FQNNGV come from the germline V gene. V was pared by 3 bases and J by 3 bases, with 9 bases between. CDR3 amino acids: CASSFQGSYEQYF. The DNA for the CDR3 is TGTGCCAGCAGCTTCCAGGGCAGCTACGAGCAGTACTTC. The full variable domain, completed using reference TRBV11-2 and TRBJ2-7, is EAGVAQSPRYKIIEKRQSVAFWCNPISGHATLYWYQQILGQGPKLLIQFQNNGVVDDSQLPKDRFSAERLKGVDSTLKIQPAKLEDSAVYLCASSFQGSYEQYFGPGTRLTVT.

V usage is TRBV19 and J usage is TRBJ2-7, with 9 bases identical to TRBD1. There are 16 residues in the CDR3. V gave up 3 bases and J gave up 2 bases; unmatched junction bases: 8. Germline CDR1 LNHDA, CDR2 SQIVND (reference sequence). The CDR3 DNA reads as TGTGCCAGTAGTATCGGGGACAGGGTTGAGCCCTACGAGCAGTACTTC. Its translation: CASSIGDRVEPYEQYF.

In this sample, this clone turned up once. The CDR3 DNA reads as TGTGCCAGCAGCGTGACGAGCACAGATACGCAGTATTTT. Amino acid sequence: CASSVTSTDTQYF. The V call is TRBV9, the J call TRBJ2-3, with D unresolved. CDR1 SGDLS and CDR2 YYNGEE come from the germline V gene. The CDR3 has 13 residues. V dropped 2 bases and J dropped 0 bases, with 4 bases sitting between them.

The J gene is TRBJ2-1, the V gene TRBV6-6; D unclear. The germline V and J ends were trimmed by 5 bases and 5 bases, with 7 bases remaining between them. The CDR3 sequence is 12 residues long. Per the germline V gene, CDR1 is MNHNY and CDR2 is SVGAGI (reference sequence). The CDR3 DNA reads as TGTGCCAGCAGTAAAAGCCACAATGAGCAGTTCTTC. Its protein product is CASSKSHNEQFF.

This chain uses TRBV6-6 with TRBJ2-5; D is uncertain. Per the germline V gene, CDR1 is MNHNY and CDR2 is SVGAGI (reference sequence). V was shortened by 0 bases and J by 4 bases, with 9 bases between the two germline ends. There are 14 residues in the CDR3. The CDR3 nucleotides read TGTGCCAGCAGTTACTCCGCGACACCAGAGACCCAGTACTTC. It encodes CASSYSATPETQYF.

The chain couples TRBV6-1 to TRBJ2-7; 8 bases agree with TRBD1. The trim removed 4 bases at V and 3 bases at J, leaving 8 bases unmatched. The germline gives CDR1 MNHNS, CDR2 SASEGT. The CDR3 consists of 15 residues. In DNA, the CDR3 is TGTGCCAGCAGTGGGCGGACAGGGTCCAACTACGAGCAGTACTTC. It codes for CASSGRTGSNYEQYF.